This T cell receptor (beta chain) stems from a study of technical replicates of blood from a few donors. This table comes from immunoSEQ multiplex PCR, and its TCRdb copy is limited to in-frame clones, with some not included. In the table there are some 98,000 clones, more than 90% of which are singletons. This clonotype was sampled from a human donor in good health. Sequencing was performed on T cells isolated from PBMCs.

The CDR3 here is CASTSSRQGYEQYF. The CDR3 bases are TGTGCCAGCACTTCATCCCGACAGGGCTACGAGCAGTACTTC. This rearrangement joins TRBV27 to TRBJ2-7; 7 bases match TRBD1. The CDR3 is 14 amino acids. Unmatched junction bases numbered 9, after V lost 7 bases and J lost 3 bases. Germline loops: CDR1 MNHEY, CDR2 SMNVEV (reference sequence).